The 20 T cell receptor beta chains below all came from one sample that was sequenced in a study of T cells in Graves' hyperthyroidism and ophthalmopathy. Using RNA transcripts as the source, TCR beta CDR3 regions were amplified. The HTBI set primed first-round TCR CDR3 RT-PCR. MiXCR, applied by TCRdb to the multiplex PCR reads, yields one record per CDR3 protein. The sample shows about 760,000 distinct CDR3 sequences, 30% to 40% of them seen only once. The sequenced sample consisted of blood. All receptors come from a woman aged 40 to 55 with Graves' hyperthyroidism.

The CDR3 loop reads CASSPLEGGRGYEQYF. CDR3 nucleotides: TGTGCCAGCTCACCCCTTGAGGGAGGACGGGGTTACGAGCAGTACTTC. This chain joins TRBV7-8 and TRBJ2-7; D possibly corresponds to TRBD2 (6 bases). This CDR3 comprises 16 residues. V was pared by 8 bases and J by 4 bases, with 24 bases between. Germline CDR1 and CDR2: SGHVS and FQNEAQ. Together with reference TRBV7-8 and TRBJ2-7, the CDR3 gives the full variable domain: GAGVSQSPRYKVAKRGQDVALRCDPISGHVSLFWYQQALGQGPEFLTYFQNEAQLDKSGLPSDRFFAERPEGSVSTLKIQRTQQEDSAVYLCASSPLEGGRGYEQYFGPGTRLTVT.

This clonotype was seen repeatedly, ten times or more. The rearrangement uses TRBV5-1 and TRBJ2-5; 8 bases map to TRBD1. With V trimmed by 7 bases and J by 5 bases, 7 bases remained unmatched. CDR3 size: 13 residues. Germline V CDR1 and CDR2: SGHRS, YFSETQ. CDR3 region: CASAGGAEETQYF. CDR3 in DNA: TGCGCCAGCGCAGGGGGCGCCGAGGAGACCCAGTACTTC.

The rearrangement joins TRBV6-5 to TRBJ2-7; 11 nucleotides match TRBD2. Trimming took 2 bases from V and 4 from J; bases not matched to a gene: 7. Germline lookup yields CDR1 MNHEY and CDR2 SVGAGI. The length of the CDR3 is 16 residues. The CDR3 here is CASSYEASGGPYEQYF. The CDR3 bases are TGTGCCAGCAGTTACGAGGCTAGCGGGGGGCCGTACGAGCAGTACTTC.

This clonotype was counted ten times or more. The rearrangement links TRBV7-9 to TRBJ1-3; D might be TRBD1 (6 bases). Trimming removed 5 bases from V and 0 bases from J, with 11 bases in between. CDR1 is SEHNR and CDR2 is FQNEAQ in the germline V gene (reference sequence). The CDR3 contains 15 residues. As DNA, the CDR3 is TGTGCCAGCAGCCCAATCAGGGGCTCTGGAAACACCATATATTTT. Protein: CASSPIRGSGNTIYF.

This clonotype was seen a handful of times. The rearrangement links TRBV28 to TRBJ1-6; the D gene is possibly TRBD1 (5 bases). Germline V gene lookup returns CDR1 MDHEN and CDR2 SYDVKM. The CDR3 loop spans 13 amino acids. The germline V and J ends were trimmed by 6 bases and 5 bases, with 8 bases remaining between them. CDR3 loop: CASRDTNNSPLHF. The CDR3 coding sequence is TGTGCCAGCAGGGACACTAATAATTCACCCCTCCACTTT.

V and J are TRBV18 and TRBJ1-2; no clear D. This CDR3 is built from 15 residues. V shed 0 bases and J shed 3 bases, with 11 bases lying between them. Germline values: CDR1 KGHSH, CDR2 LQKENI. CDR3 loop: CASSPPSRKDYGYTF. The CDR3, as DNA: TGTGCCAGCTCACCACCATCCCGGAAAGACTATGGCTACACCTTC.

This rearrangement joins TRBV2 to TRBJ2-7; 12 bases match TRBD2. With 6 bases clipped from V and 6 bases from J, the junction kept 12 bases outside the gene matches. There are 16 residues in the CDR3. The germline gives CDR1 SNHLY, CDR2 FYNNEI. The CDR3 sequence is CASSDPASGRAGEQYF. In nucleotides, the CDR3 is TGTGCCAGCAGCGATCCCGCTAGCGGGAGGGCGGGCGAGCAGTACTTC.

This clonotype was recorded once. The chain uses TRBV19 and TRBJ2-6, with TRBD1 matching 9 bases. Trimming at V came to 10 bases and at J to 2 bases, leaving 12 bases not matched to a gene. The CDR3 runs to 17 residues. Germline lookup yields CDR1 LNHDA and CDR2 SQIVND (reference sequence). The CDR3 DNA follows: TGTGCCATCAGCCCGACGGGACAGGGAACTGGGGCCAACGTCCTGACTTTC. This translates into CAISPTGQGTGANVLTF.

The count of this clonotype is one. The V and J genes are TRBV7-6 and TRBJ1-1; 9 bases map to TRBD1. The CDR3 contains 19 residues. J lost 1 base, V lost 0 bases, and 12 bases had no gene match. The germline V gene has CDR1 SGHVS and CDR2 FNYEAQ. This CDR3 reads CASSLAYEQGAGANTEAFF. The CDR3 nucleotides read TGTGCCAGCAGCTTAGCCTATGAACAGGGGGCGGGGGCGAACACTGAAGCTTTCTTT.

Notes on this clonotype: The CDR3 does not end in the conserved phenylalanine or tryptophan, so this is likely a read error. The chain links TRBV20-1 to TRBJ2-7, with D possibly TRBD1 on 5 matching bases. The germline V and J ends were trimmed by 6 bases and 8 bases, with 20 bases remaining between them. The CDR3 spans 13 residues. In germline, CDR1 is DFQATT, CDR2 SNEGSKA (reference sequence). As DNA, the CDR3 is TGCAGTGCCCTTCGCCAGGGCCCCCAGAAGCAGTACCTC. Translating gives CSALRQGPQKQYL.

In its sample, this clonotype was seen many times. CDR3 DNA: TGTGCCAGCAGCCCTACAGGGATCCGGGAGACCCAGTACTTC. This encodes CASSPTGIRETQYF. The chain combines TRBV7-9 with TRBJ2-5; D is possibly TRBD1 (6 bases). The V end lost 5 bases, the J end lost 5 bases, and 15 bases lay between the germline ends. CDR3 size: 14 residues. CDR1 is SEHNR and CDR2 is FQNEAQ in the germline V gene (reference sequence).

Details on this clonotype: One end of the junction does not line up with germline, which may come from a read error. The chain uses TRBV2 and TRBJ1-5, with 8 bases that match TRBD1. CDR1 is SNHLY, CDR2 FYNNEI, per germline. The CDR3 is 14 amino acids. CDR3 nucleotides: TGTGCCAGCACCGGACAGGGAAACAATGAGCCCCAGCATTTT. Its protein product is CASTGQGNNEPQHF. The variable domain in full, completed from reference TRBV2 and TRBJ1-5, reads EPEVTQTPSHQVTQMGQEVILRCVPISNHLYFYWYRQILGQKVEFLVSFYNNEISEKSEIFDDQFSVERPDGSNFTLKIRSTKLEDSAMYFCASTGQGNNEPQHFGDGTRLSIL.

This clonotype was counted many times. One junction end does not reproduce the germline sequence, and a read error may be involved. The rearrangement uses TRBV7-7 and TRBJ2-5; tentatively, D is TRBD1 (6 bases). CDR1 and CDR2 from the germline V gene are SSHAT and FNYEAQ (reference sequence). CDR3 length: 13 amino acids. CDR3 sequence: CASSSEDRETQYF. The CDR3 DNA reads TGTGCTAGCAGCTCGGAAGACAGGGAGACCCAGTACTTC.

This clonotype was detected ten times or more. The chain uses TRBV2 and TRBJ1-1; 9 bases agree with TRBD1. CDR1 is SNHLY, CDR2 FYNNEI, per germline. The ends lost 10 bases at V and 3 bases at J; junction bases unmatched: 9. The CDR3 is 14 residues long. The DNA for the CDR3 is TGTGCCAACCCGGGACAGGGTTCCTACACTGAAGCTTTCTTT. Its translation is CANPGQGSYTEAFF. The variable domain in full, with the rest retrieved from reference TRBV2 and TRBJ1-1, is EPEVTQTPSHQVTQMGQEVILRCVPISNHLYFYWYRQILGQKVEFLVSFYNNEISEKSEIFDDQFSVERPDGSNFTLKIRSTKLEDSAMYFCANPGQGSYTEAFFGQGTRLTVV.

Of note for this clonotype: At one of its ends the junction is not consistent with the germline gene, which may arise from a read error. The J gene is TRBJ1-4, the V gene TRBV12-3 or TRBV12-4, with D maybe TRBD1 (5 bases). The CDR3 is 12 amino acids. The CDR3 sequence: CASSLARDRPVF. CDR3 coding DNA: TGTGCCAGCAGTTTAGCCCGGGACCGCCCTGTTTTT.

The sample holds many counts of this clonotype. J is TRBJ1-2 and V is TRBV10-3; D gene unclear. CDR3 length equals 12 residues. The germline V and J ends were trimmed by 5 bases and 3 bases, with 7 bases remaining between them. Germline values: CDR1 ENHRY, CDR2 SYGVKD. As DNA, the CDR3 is TGTGCCATCAGTCCATCGGACTATGGCTACACCTTC. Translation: CAISPSDYGYTF.

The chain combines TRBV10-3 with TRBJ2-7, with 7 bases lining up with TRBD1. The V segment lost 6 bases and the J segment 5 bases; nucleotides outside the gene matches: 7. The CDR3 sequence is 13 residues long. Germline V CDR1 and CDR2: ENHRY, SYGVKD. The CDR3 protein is CAIRGRTGDEQYF. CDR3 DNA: TGTGCCATCAGAGGACGTACAGGGGACGAGCAGTACTTC.

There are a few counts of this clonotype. CDR3 loop: CASSRDQGFGGYTF. CDR3 sequence (DNA): TGTGCCAGCAGCCGAGATCAGGGTTTTGGAGGCTACACCTTC. The gene calls are TRBV5-4 and TRBJ1-2; D may be TRBD1 (5 bases). Per germline, CDR1 SGHNT and CDR2 YYREEE (reference sequence). The CDR3 extends over 14 amino acids. The V and J ends lost 4 bases and 8 bases respectively, with 18 bases between them.

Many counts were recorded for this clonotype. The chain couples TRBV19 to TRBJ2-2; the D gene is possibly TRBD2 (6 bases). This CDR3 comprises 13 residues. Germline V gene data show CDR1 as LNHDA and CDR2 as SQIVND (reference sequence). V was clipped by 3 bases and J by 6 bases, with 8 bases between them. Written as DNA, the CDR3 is TGTGCCAGTAGTATTACGGGGGCCGGGGAGCTGTTTTTT. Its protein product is CASSITGAGELFF. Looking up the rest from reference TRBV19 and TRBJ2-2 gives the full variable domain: DGGITQSPKYLFRKEGQNVTLSCEQNLNHDAMYWYRQDPGQGLRLIYYSQIVNDFQKGDIAEGYSVSREKKESFPLTVTSAQKNPTAFYLCASSITGAGELFFGEGSRLTVL.

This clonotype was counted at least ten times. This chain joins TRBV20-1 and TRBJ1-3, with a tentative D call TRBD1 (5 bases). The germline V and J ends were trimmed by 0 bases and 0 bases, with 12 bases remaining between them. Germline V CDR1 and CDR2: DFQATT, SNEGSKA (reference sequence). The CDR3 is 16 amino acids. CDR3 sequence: CSARDSGHFSGNTIYF. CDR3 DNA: TGCAGTGCTAGAGATTCCGGACACTTCTCTGGAAACACCATATATTTT.